Listed here is a single T cell receptor (beta chain). This receptor's antigen is unknown. Base qualities are not provided; no much larger clone lies one nucleotide away. The collaborating institutions used their own protocols to collect whole blood in K2EDTA tubes. For TCRbeta analysis, collaborators shipped samples in one of three forms: frozen whole blood, isolated PBMCs, or DNA extracted from either of those sample types. This sample stems from a study of blood T cell repertoires in COVID-19 (dated by TCRdb to the early 2020s). Some background on the complete study: The collaborator samples originated in the United States, Italy and Spain and spanned the acute and convalescent phases of COVID-19. The material from the prospective study consisted of cDNA or gDNA derived from T cells, B-cell-depleted T cells, or PBMCs. Subjects who had been exposed to COVID-19, were actively infected with it, or had recovered from it provided the deeply sampled blood TCRbeta repertoires that made up the dataset. The repertoires were released in a freely available public database meant as a resource for research on the immune response to SARS-CoV-2. Samples came from the ongoing ImmuneRACE study (first 160 participants) plus 1,254 subjects from 6 global collaborators. Sample metadata almost always included a de-identified subject ID, COVID-19 status, age in years and sex. Where available, HLA class I and class II types were obtained from metadata supplied by the sample provider rather than from assay-based typing. On the study overall, not on this receptor specifically: The quantity of clinical and demographic metadata differed by source and by participant and was supplied without curation.

From the cysteine through the phenylalanine, the CDR3 covers 14 amino acids. The CDR3 DNA has 42 bases and is translated from base 1. The germline V end is reduced by 8 bases and the J end by 2 bases; junction bases left unmatched: 8. Reading the germline V gene gives CDR1 SGHTA and CDR2 FQGNSA. The immunoSEQ Assay, a bias-controlled multiplex PCR, was used to amplify TCRbeta CDR3 regions from genomic DNA. Processing in the source paper ran as follows. The number of nucleated cells in each sample was estimated by amplification of reference gene primers within the assay. Sequence reads were collapsed and filtered to measure the absolute abundance of every unique TCRbeta CDR3 rearrangement. For each sample, productive Simpson clonality was calculated as the square root of Simpson's diversity index over productive rearrangements. Imported from immuneACCESS, the table was reduced by TCRdb to in-frame sequences with V and J called. These copies leave out some clones; in studies compared against another copy, an unresolved V gene accounts for under half, and the cause of the remainder is not known. The V and J calls and clone size were taken over from that table, and D and trimming were inferred from the DNA. Counted in this sample were approximately 80,000 clones; about 72% of them appeared once. Jointly, the top ten make up about 15% of the sample.

The chain joins TRBV7-2 to TRBJ2-5; TRBD2 agrees with 7 junctional bases. The sample was peripheral blood. The receptor was isolated from a man in his 70s with active or convalescent COVID-19. The CDR3: CASRGVGGQETQYF. At the DNA level, the sequence is TGTGCCAGCCGTGGTGTGGGGGGGCAAGAGACCCAGTACTTC.